A single TCR beta chain is shown here with its context. The protocol was immunoSEQ multiplex PCR, while the TCRdb copy is restricted to in-frame clones and leaves out a portion. The table lists some 200,000 clones, about nine tenths of them singletons. The data were taken from a study of control samples from healthy donors and cancer patients. The sequence was obtained from a woman in her thirties in good health. The material sequenced was blood.

The CDR3 DNA sequence: TGCGCCAGCAGCTTGCAAGCCCCAAGTCAGACCCAGTACTTC. Protein sequence: CASSLQAPSQTQYF. V is TRBV5-1 and J is TRBJ2-5, with unresolved D. V was shortened by 1 base and J by 6 bases, with 13 bases between the two germline ends. The length of the CDR3 is 14 residues. Germline-derived CDR1 and CDR2 are SGHRS and YFSETQ.